The table lists the clone carrying this T cell receptor (beta chain) with a few counts. J gave up 5 bases and V 6 bases, and 14 bases lay outside the gene matches. CDR1 is LNHDA and CDR2 is SQIVND in the germline V gene (reference sequence). The CDR3 totals 16 residues. The sample belongs to a study of Ad26.COV2.S vaccination and SARS-CoV-2 variants. Study at large: Donor joined the COV1001 Ad26.COV2.S trial arm. Administration of Ad26.COV2.S was intramuscular, either once or twice 56 days apart.

Treatment noted: 15 to 20 received Ad26.COV2.S at low or high dose, single or two shots; about 5 received placebo; per-sample allocation not given. Sampling occurred on day 63 after the first vaccine or placebo injection. Immunization relied on an Ad26 vector, which expressed Wuhan-strain SARS-CoV-2 spike. The repertoire was sequenced with immunoSEQ multiplex PCR; TCRdb's copy has only in-frame clones and lacks some. The table lists 300,000 to 350,000 clones, about 88% of them singletons. This TCR came from a person between 18 and 65 years old who received the Ad26.COV2.S COVID-19 vaccine or a placebo. The source material was peripheral blood, sampled in a trial of Ad26.COV2.S vaccine versus placebo. V gene TRBV19 combines with J gene TRBJ2-7, with 9 nucleotides matching TRBD2. The CDR3 nucleotides are TGTGCCAGTAGCAGAGGCCTCCGAGCGGGAGGCGACGAGCAGTACTTC. It yields the protein CASSRGLRAGGDEQYF.